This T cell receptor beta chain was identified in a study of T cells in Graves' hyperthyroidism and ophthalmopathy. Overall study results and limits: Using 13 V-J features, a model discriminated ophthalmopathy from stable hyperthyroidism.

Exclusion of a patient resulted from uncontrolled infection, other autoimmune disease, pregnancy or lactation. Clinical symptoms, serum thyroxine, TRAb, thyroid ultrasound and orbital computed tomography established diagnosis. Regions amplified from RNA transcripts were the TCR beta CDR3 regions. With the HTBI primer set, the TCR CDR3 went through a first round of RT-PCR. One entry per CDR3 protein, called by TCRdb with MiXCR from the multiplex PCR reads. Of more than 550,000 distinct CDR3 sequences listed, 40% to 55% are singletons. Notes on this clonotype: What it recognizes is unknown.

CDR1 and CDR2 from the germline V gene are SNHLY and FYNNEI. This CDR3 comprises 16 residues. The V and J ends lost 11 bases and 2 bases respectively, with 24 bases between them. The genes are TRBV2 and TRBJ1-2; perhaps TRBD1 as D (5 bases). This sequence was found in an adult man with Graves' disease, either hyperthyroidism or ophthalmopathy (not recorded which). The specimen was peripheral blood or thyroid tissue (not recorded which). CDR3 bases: TGTGCCGGAGGGGAGCCGACTGCTTTTGCCAACTATGGCTACACCTTC. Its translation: CAGGEPTAFANYGYTF.